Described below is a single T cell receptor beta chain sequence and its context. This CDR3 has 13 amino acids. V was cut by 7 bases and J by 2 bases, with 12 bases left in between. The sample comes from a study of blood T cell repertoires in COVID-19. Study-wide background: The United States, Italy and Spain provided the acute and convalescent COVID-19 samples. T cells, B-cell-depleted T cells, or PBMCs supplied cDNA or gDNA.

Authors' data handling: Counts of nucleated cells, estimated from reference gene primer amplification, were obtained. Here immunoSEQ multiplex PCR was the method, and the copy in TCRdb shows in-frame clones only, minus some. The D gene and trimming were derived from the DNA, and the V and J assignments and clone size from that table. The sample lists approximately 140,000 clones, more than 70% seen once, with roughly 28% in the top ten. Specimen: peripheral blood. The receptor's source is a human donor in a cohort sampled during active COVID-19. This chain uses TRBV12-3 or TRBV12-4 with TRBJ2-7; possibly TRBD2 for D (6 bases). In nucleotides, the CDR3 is TGTGCCAGCACCGGCCAGCGGGCCTACGAGCAGTACTTC. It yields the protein CASTGQRAYEQYF.